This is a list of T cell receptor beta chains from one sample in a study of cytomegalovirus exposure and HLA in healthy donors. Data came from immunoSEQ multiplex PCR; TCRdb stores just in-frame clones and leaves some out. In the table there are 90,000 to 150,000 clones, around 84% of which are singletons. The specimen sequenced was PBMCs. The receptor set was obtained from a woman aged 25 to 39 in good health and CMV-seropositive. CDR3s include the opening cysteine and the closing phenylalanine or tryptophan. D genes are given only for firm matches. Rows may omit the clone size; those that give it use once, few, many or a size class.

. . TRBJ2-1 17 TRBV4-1 CASSLTKLGSWYNEQFF TGCGCCAGCAGCCTTACTAAGCTAGGGAGTTGGTACAATGAGCAGTTCTTC
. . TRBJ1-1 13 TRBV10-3 CATRQEMNTEAFF TGTGCCACCCGACAGGAGATGAACACTGAAGCTTTCTTT
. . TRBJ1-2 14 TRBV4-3 CASSQDTQVYGYTF TGCGCCAGCAGCCAAGATACTCAGGTCTATGGCTACACCTTC
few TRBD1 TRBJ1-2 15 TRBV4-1 CASSQVGQAGYGYTF TGCGCCAGCAGCCAAGTAGGACAGGCGGGCTATGGCTACACCTTC
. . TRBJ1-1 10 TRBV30 CALGQPRAFF TGTGCCTTAGGACAGCCTAGGGCTTTCTTT
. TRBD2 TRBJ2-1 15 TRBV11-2 CASSLVVAGGREQFF TGTGCCAGCAGCTTAGTGGTAGCGGGGGGACGTGAGCAGTTCTTC
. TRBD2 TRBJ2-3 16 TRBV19 CASSPSGGGPTDTQYF TGTGCCAGTTCTCCTAGCGGCGGGGGGCCCACAGATACGCAGTATTTT
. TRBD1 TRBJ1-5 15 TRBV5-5 CASSLSGQGNQPQHF TGTGCCAGCAGCTTGTCGGGACAGGGTAATCAGCCCCAGCATTTT
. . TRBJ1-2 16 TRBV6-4 CASSALEKRTNYGYTF TGTGCCAGCAGTGCTTTGGAAAAGAGGACTAACTATGGCTACACCTTC
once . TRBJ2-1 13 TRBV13 CASSLEADNEQFF TGTGCCAGCAGCTTAGAGGCGGACAATGAGCAGTTCTTC
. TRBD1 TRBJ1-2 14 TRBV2 CASSLLGQAGGYTF TGTGCCAGCAGTTTATTAGGACAGGCGGGTGGCTACACCTTC
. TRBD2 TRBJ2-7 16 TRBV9 CASSRQSAGEWGEQYF TGTGCCAGCAGCCGCCAGTCGGCGGGGGAATGGGGCGAGCAGTACTTC
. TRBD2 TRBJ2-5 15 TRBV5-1 CASSLVASGGETQYF TGCGCCAGCAGCTTGGTGGCTAGCGGGGGGGAGACCCAGTACTTC
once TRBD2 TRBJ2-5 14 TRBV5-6 CASSRGGLRETQYF TGTGCCAGCAGCCGCGGGGGGCTCAGAGAGACCCAGTACTTC
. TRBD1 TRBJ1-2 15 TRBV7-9 CASSKTGGAGYGYTF TGTGCCAGCAGTAAGACAGGGGGCGCCGGGTATGGCTACACCTTC
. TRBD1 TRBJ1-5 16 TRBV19 CASSLPGQGALQPQHF TGTGCCAGTAGTTTACCGGGACAGGGGGCTCTTCAGCCCCAGCATTTT
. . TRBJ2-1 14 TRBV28 CASTDRDYHNEQFF TGTGCCAGCACCGACCGCGACTACCACAATGAGCAGTTCTTC
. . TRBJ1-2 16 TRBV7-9 CASTPLLRRGDYGYTF TGTGCCAGCACCCCCTTGTTACGGCGGGGTGACTATGGCTACACCTTC
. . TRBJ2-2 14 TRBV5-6 CASSLDTHTGELFF TGTGCCAGCAGCTTGGACACACACACCGGGGAGCTGTTTTTT
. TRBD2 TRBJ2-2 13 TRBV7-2 CASSMGLSGELFF TGTGCCAGCAGCATGGGACTATCCGGGGAGCTGTTTTTT
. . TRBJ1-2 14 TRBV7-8 CASSFSVAGYGYTF TGTGCCAGCAGCTTCTCGGTGGCAGGCTATGGCTACACCTTC
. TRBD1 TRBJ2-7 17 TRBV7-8 CASSVNGQGDFSYEQYF TGTGCCAGCAGCGTCAACGGACAGGGGGACTTCTCCTACGAGCAGTACTTC
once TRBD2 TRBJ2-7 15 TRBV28 CASSPLLAGSYEQYF TGTGCCAGCAGTCCCTTACTAGCGGGGTCCTACGAGCAGTACTTC
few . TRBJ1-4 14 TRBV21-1 CASSQGMLIEKLFF TGTGCCAGCTCACAGGGAATGCTAATTGAAAAACTGTTTTTT
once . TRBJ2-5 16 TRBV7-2 CASSLDPSAPRGTQYF TGTGCCAGCAGCTTAGACCCTAGCGCCCCTCGGGGGACCCAGTACTTC